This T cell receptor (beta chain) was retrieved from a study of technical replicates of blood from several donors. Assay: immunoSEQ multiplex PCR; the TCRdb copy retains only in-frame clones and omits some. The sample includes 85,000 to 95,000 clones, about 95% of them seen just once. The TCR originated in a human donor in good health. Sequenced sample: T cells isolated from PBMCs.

The CDR3 coding sequence is TGTGCCAGCAGTTACCGCCAACAGGGGGTAGAGACCCAGTACTTC. Translation gives CASSYRQQGVETQYF. The rearrangement uses TRBV6-5 and TRBJ2-5; 8 bases agree with TRBD1. This CDR3 contains 15 residues. V dropped 2 bases and J dropped 4; count of bases not matched to a gene: 6. The germline gives CDR1 MNHEY, CDR2 SVGAGI.